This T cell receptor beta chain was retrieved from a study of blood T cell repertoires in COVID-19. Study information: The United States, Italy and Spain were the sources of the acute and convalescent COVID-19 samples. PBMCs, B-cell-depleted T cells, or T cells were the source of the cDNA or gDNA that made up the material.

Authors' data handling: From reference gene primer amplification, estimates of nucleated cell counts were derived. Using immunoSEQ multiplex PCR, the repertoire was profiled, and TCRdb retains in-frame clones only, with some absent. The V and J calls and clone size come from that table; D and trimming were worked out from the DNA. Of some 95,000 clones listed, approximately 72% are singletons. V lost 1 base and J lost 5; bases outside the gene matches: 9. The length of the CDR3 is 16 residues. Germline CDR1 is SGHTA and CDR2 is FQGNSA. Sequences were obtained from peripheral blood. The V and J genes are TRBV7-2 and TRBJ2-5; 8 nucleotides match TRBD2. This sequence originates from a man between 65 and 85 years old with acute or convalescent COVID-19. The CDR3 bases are TGTGCCAGCAGCTTAGGGGGCGGGAGGACGCATGAGACCCAGTACTTC. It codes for CASSLGGGRTHETQYF.